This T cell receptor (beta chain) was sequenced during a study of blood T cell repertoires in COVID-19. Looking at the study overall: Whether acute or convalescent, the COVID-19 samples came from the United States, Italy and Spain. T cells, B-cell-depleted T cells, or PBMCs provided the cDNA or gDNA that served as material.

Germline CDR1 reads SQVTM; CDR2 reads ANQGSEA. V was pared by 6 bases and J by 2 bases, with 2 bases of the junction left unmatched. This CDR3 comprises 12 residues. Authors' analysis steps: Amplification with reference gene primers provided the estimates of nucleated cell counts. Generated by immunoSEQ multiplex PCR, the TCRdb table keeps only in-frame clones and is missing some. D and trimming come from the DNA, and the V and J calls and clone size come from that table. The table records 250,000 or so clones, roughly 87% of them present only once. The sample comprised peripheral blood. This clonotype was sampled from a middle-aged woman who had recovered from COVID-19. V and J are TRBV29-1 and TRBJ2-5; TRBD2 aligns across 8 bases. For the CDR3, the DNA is TGCAGCGTGACTAGCGAACAAGAGACCCAGTACTTC. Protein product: CSVTSEQETQYF.